This T cell receptor beta chain was profiled in a study of prognosis after radiotherapy for stage I lung cancer. Study details: Following radiotherapy, several patients went on to present distant metastases at a median of around 7 months, and about 15 exhibited no significant progression.

Genomic DNA was the source, and TCR beta CDR3 was amplified from it by two-round multiplex PCR. Amplification in first-round PCR relied on primers specific to each TRBV and TRBJ gene. TCRdb itself ran the multiplex PCR reads through MiXCR, one entry per CDR3 protein. Found here are approximately 17,000 distinct CDR3 sequences, approximately 45% of them singletons; the top ten hold about two fifths. Specimen: PBMCs, collected before or after stereotactic body radiation therapy (not recorded which). The sequence derives from a donor over 45 with non-small cell lung cancer.

The DNA for the CDR3 is TGTGCCAGCAGAACTGAGCAGGGATCTCAATATGGCTACACCTTC. Residues: CASRTEQGSQYGYTF. The V and J genes are TRBV6-4 and TRBJ1-2, with D possibly matching TRBD1 (5 bases). CDR3 length equals 15 residues. Between the trimmed V and J ends, which lost 6 bases and 5 bases, there was a span of 19 bases. Germline lookup yields CDR1 MRHNA and CDR2 SNTAGT.